The 20 T cell receptor beta chains below come from one sample, sequenced in a study of blood T cell repertoires in COVID-19. TCRdb keeps only in-frame clones here, not all; method: immunoSEQ multiplex PCR. The sample carries over 250,000 clones, just under 90% recorded once. Material: PBMCs or T cells enriched from blood (not recorded which). These receptors originate from an older woman who had recovered from COVID-19.

This clone was seen just once. The chain uses TRBV28 and TRBJ1-5, with TRBD1 as a possible D gene (5 bases). The germline CDR1 and CDR2 sequences are MDHEN and SYDVKM. Trimming shortened V by 6 bases and J by 0 bases, and 12 bases separated the two germline ends. The CDR3 covers 15 residues. The CDR3 nucleotides are TGTGCCAGCAGCCAACAGGAGTATAGCAATCAGCCCCAGCATTTT. Translating it yields CASSQQEYSNQPQHF.

The J gene is TRBJ1-6, the V gene TRBV9; 9 bases fit TRBD1. The trim removed 4 bases at V and 9 bases at J, leaving 17 bases unmatched. Looked up from germline, CDR1 is SGDLS and CDR2 is YYNGEE. The CDR3 runs 18 residues. CDR3 coding DNA: TGTGCCAGCAGCAACCGAGCAACAGGGGGCGGTGGGGGTTCACCCCTCCACTTT. Amino acids: CASSNRATGGGGGSPLHF.

The chain has TRBV28 and TRBJ2-7; TRBD2 matches at 7 bases. The V and J ends lost 5 bases and 6 bases, in that order; junction bases with no gene match: 13. Germline V gives CDR1 MDHEN, CDR2 SYDVKM. This CDR3 has 15 residues. This CDR3 is CASSPLYPGGLEQYF. The CDR3 nucleotides are TGTGCCAGCAGTCCACTATATCCGGGGGGACTCGAGCAGTACTTC.

This clone was found once. The chain combines TRBV9 with TRBJ1-3, with D possibly being TRBD1 (6 bases). The CDR3 consists of 14 residues. V lost 3 bases to trimming and J lost 4 bases, with 11 bases between them. Germline V gene lookup returns CDR1 SGDLS and CDR2 YYNGEE. The CDR3 here is CASSATQGGNTIYF. Here the CDR3 DNA reads TGTGCCAGCAGCGCCACACAGGGAGGAAACACCATATATTTT.

The rearrangement joins TRBV4-1 to TRBJ2-1, with 7 bases lining up with TRBD2. Germline V gene data show CDR1 as MGHRA and CDR2 as YSYEKL. CDR3 size: 17 residues. V lost 2 bases and J lost 0; bases outside the gene matches: 7. CDR3 in DNA: TGCGCCAGCAGCCAAAGACTAGCCAAAAGCTCCTACAATGAGCAGTTCTTC. It yields the protein CASSQRLAKSSYNEQFF.

In this sample, this clone turned up a few times. The rearrangement uses TRBV28 and TRBJ1-1; TRBD1 aligns across 9 bases. Germline trimming cut 2 bases from V and 5 bases from J; bases unmatched to any gene: 12. The germline V gene encodes CDR1 MDHEN and CDR2 SYDVKM. The CDR3 contains 17 residues. The CDR3 DNA reads as TGTGCCAGCAGTTTACCGGGACAGGGTAGGGGTAAGACTGAAGCTTTCTTT. Translating gives CASSLPGQGRGKTEAFF.

This clone showed up just once. Compared with germline, one end of the junction differs, possibly owing to a read error. The J gene is TRBJ1-4, the V gene TRBV4-1; 7 bases fit TRBD1. Germline V lookup: CDR1 MGHRA, CDR2 YSYEKL. The CDR3 has 13 amino acids. The CDR3 bases are TGCGCCAGCAGCAATCAAGGGCGGTCGGGACAGACGTTT. It is translated as CASSNQGRSGQTF.

The chain couples TRBV7-6 to TRBJ2-3; possible D gene TRBD2, 6 bases. V was shortened by 5 bases and J by 2 bases, with 17 bases between the two germline ends. There are 16 residues in the CDR3. CDR1 is SGHVS and CDR2 is FNYEAQ in the germline V gene. CDR3 loop: CASSHASALDTDTQYF. CDR3 nucleotide sequence: TGTGCCAGCAGCCATGCTAGCGCTTTAGACACAGATACGCAGTATTTT.

The rearrangement links TRBV5-4 to TRBJ2-1, with 9 positions matching TRBD2. Germline assignment: CDR1 SGHNT and CDR2 YYREEE (reference sequence). V was pared by 4 bases and J by 5 bases, with 7 bases of the junction left unmatched. This CDR3 has 15 amino acids. This CDR3 reads CASSARGGADNEQFF. In nucleotides, the CDR3 is TGTGCCAGCAGCGCGCGGGGGGGGGCGGACAATGAGCAGTTCTTC.

The V gene is TRBV24-1, the J gene TRBJ2-3; D may be TRBD2 (5 bases). V was clipped by 1 base and J by 5 bases, with 12 bases between them. The CDR3 covers 15 residues. Looked up from germline, CDR1 is KGHDR and CDR2 is SFDVKD. CDR3 DNA: TGTGCCACCAGTGATTTTCAGCGGAACCAAGATACGCAGTATTTT. It specifies CATSDFQRNQDTQYF.

The chain uses TRBV11-2 and TRBJ1-2; 7 bases fit TRBD1. V lost 3 bases to trimming and J lost 3 bases; unmatched junction nucleotides: 1. Germline CDR1 reads SGHAT; CDR2 reads FQNNGV. The CDR3 covers 13 residues. The CDR3 protein is CASSFGTDYGYTF. In DNA form, the CDR3 reads TGTGCCAGCAGCTTTGGGACAGACTATGGCTACACCTTC.

This clone was found once. V and J are TRBV7-9 and TRBJ1-2; 10 bases line up with TRBD1. The CDR3 covers 15 residues. Germline V gene sequence: CDR1 SEHNR, CDR2 FQNEAQ (reference sequence). J lost 6 bases, V lost 5 bases, and 9 bases had no gene match. CDR3 in amino acids: CASSPSGTGVNGYTF. The CDR3 DNA reads TGTGCCAGCAGCCCTAGCGGGACAGGGGTAAATGGCTACACCTTC.

The rearrangement uses TRBV19 and TRBJ1-2; 8 bases match TRBD1. The CDR3 length is 12 residues. V was clipped by 4 bases and J by 6 bases; unmatched bases: 1. Germline values: CDR1 LNHDA, CDR2 SQIVND (reference sequence). CDR3 loop: CASSTGGHGYTF. In DNA form, the CDR3 reads TGTGCCAGTAGTACAGGGGGCCATGGCTACACCTTC.

This clone was seen many times. The rearrangement uses TRBV7-2 and TRBJ1-6; 7 bases line up with TRBD1. Losses at the gene ends were 7 bases for V and 4 bases for J; bases not matched to a gene: 7. CDR3 length equals 15 residues. Germline V gene sequence: CDR1 SGHTA, CDR2 FQGNSA. The CDR3 coding sequence is TGTGCCAGCACCTGGGACAGCGTGTATAATTCACCCCTCCACTTT. Translation: CASTWDSVYNSPLHF.

This chain joins TRBV7-8 and TRBJ2-7; D ambiguous. V was trimmed by 1 base and J by 0 bases, leaving 10 bases between them. This CDR3 is built from 15 residues. From germline, CDR1 is SGHVS and CDR2 FQNEAQ. CDR3 loop: CASSLEYASSYEQYF. CDR3 coding DNA: TGTGCCAGCAGCTTAGAGTACGCGAGCTCCTACGAGCAGTACTTC. The full variable domain, in which reference TRBV7-8 and TRBJ2-7 provide the parts outside the CDR3, is GAGVSQSPRYKVAKRGQDVALRCDPISGHVSLFWYQQALGQGPEFLTYFQNEAQLDKSGLPSDRFFAERPEGSVSTLKIQRTQQEDSAVYLCASSLEYASSYEQYFGPGTRLTVT.

This sequence joins TRBV5-1 and TRBJ1-3, with 7 bases that match TRBD1. Germline CDR1 is SGHRS and CDR2 is YFSETQ. The junction had 7 bases not matched to a gene; V was cut back by 4 bases and J by 0 bases. This CDR3 has 16 amino acids. The DNA for the CDR3 is TGCGCCAGCAGCCCTAATCAGGGGGTCTCTGGAAACACCATATATTTT. Its protein is CASSPNQGVSGNTIYF.

The chain joins TRBV30 to TRBJ1-1; 9 bases are a match to TRBD1. The CDR3 has 13 residues. The germline gives CDR1 GTSNPN, CDR2 SVGIG (reference sequence). The V gene end was trimmed by 5 bases and the J gene end by 0 bases; junction bases not matched to a gene: 1. CDR3 sequence: CAWGTGMNTEAFF. The CDR3 region has the DNA TGTGCCTGGGGGACAGGGATGAACACTGAAGCTTTCTTT.

The chain joins TRBV3-1 (or the pseudogene TRBV3-2) to TRBJ1-1, with a weak D call TRBD1 (5 bases). CDR1 and CDR2 from the germline V gene are LGHDT and YNNKEL (reference sequence). The CDR3 has 14 amino acids. The V gene lost 0 bases and the J gene lost 10 bases, with 15 bases spanning the gap. CDR3 sequence (DNA): TGTGCCAGCAGCCAAGATGGAATTGACAGAACAGCTTTCTTT. It is translated as CASSQDGIDRTAFF.

This clone came up a few times. This sequence joins TRBV21-1 and TRBJ1-1; the table assigns TRBD1, which was not confirmed against the DNA. TRBV21-1 corresponds to a pseudogene. The length of the CDR3 is 13 residues. CDR3 sequence: CASSKTGNTEAFF. The CDR3 DNA is TGTGCCAGCAGCAAAACAGGGAACACTGAAGCTTTCTTT.

The V call is TRBV7-2, the J call TRBJ2-1; D remains ambiguous. Between the trimmed V and J ends, which lost 2 bases and 14 bases, there was a span of 10 bases. Germline V gene data show CDR1 as SGHTA and CDR2 as FQGNSA. The CDR3 has 11 amino acids. The CDR3 reads CASSLWQVKFF. Here the CDR3 DNA reads TGTGCCAGCAGCTTATGGCAGGTGAAGTTCTTC.